Ten or more counts support the clone carrying this TCR beta chain. No antigen is known for it. The CDR3 runs 13 residues. Looked up from germline, CDR1 is SGHTA and CDR2 is FQGNSA. V lost 5 bases to trimming and J lost 2 bases, with 10 bases between them. The sample originates from a study of T cell repertoires in cytomegalovirus infection. Overall study findings and caveats: Cumulative public TCR beta family frequency identified carriers of CMV plus the relevant HLA.

TCRdb independently ran MiXCR on the reads; one entry per CDR3 protein. The data show 290,000 or so distinct CDR3 sequences, with approximately 8.9% seen just once and less than 3% held by the top ten. The chain combines TRBV7-2 with TRBJ2-7, with D hard to call. The receptor was isolated from a human donor in good health (CMV status not recorded). Some clones in this sample may be carry-over from other donors' samples. The specimen was PBMCs. As DNA, the CDR3 is TGTGCCAGCAGCCTAAACCCTACCTACGAGCAGTACTTC. It specifies CASSLNPTYEQYF.